Shown below are 32 T cell receptor beta chains from a single sample sequenced in a study of Graves' ophthalmopathy and Graves' hyperthyroidism. Amplifying from RNA transcripts, the study obtained TCR beta CDR3 regions. Following a first-round RT-PCR that used HTBI primers, a second-round multiplex PCR was carried out. TCRdb re-called the multiplex PCR reads through MiXCR, storing one row per CDR3 protein. The sample includes about 590,000 distinct CDR3 sequences, under 45% of them seen just once. Material for sequencing was peripheral blood or thyroid tissue (not recorded which). These receptors were obtained from an adult man with Graves' hyperthyroidism.

The V gene is TRBV7-9, the J gene TRBJ1-2; a weak D match, TRBD1 (6 bases). Germline V gene sequence: CDR1 SEHNR, CDR2 FQNEAQ (reference sequence). This CDR3 comprises 15 residues. Trimming took 1 base from V and 1 from J, leaving 10 bases between them. The CDR3 nucleotides are TGTGCCAGCAGCTTAGGGACAGAATTTAACTATGGCTACACCTTC. Amino acids: CASSLGTEFNYGYTF.

As DNA, the CDR3 is TGTGCCAGCAGTGAGCGGGAGAGCACTGAAGCTTTCTTT. Translating it yields CASSERESTEAFF. The chain combines TRBV12-3 or TRBV12-4 with TRBJ1-1; D unresolved. Trimming left V 5 bases short and J 4 bases short, with 11 bases between. The CDR3 length is 13 residues.

This clonotype occurred once. The gene calls are TRBV7-8 and TRBJ1-6; weak D call: TRBD1 (6 bases). CDR3 length equals 13 residues. CDR1 and CDR2 from the germline V gene are SGHVS and FQNEAQ. Trimming cost V 5 bases and J 10 bases, with 12 bases left between them. The CDR3 region has the DNA TGTGCCAGCAGCCCACTACAGGGATCACCCCTCCACTTT. Its translation: CASSPLQGSPLHF.

V and J are TRBV10-3 and TRBJ1-2; no clear D. This CDR3 is 12 amino acids long. Germline CDR1 reads ENHRY; CDR2 reads SYGVKD. V lost 4 bases to trimming and J lost 4 bases, with 7 bases between them. The CDR3 protein is CAISGESYGYTF. CDR3 DNA: TGTGCCATCAGTGGGGAATCCTATGGCTACACCTTC.

The genes are TRBV7-8 and TRBJ2-6; 7 bases agree with TRBD1. This CDR3 is 16 amino acids long. Unmatched junction bases numbered 15, after V lost 5 bases and J lost 11 bases. Germline V gene sequence: CDR1 SGHVS, CDR2 FQNEAQ. The CDR3 nucleotides are TGTGCCAGCAGCGACCGCTCGACAGGGCGGACCTACGTCCTGACTTTC. It translates to CASSDRSTGRTYVLTF.

V gene TRBV25-1 combines with J gene TRBJ2-7; weak D call: TRBD2 (7 bases). V shed 2 bases and J shed 7 bases, with 15 bases lying between them. This CDR3 is 14 amino acids long. CDR1 is MGHDK, CDR2 SYGVNS, per germline. DNA of the CDR3: TGTGCCAGCAGTGAAAAGGCGGGGGCCCGGGAGCAGTACTTC. Translated, it gives CASSEKAGAREQYF.

This clonotype was observed a few times. The rearrangement joins TRBV13 to TRBJ2-7; no reliable D call. The CDR3 covers 13 residues. The V gene's germline CDR1 is PRHDT and CDR2 FYEKMQ (reference sequence). Between the trimmed V and J ends, which lost 4 bases and 5 bases, there was a span of 12 bases. In DNA, the CDR3 is TGTGCCAGCAGCTGGGCCTCTTTCCACGAGCAGTACTTC. It yields the protein CASSWASFHEQYF.

This clonotype was detected ten times or more. The chain carries TRBV5-8 and TRBJ2-7, with D uncertain. The ends were cut back, 0 bases at V and 0 bases at J, with 7 bases in the middle. CDR1 SGHTS and CDR2 YDEGEE come from the germline V gene. This CDR3 comprises 14 residues. CDR3 bases: TGTGCCAGCAGCTTGGGCTTACGCTCCTACGAGCAGTACTTC. Its protein is CASSLGLRSYEQYF.

As to this clonotype: This sequence may be a read error, since a much larger clone differs from it by one base. This CDR3 reads CATEQISPLHF. The CDR3 DNA follows: TGTGCCACCGAACAGATTTCACCCCTCCACTTT. This chain connects TRBV2 to TRBJ1-6, with no clear D. Trimming removed 10 bases at V and 9 bases at J, with 10 bases between. The CDR3 contains 11 residues. Germline CDR1 reads SNHLY; CDR2 reads FYNNEI. The complete variable domain, with remaining parts taken from reference TRBV2 and TRBJ1-6, reads EPEVTQTPSHQVTQMGQEVILRCVPISNHLYFYWYRQILGQKVEFLVSFYNNEISEKSEIFDDQFSVERPDGSNFTLKIRSTKLEDSAMYFCATEQISPLHFGNGTRLTVT.

This clonotype was seen repeatedly, ten times or more. This rearrangement joins TRBV25-1 to TRBJ1-1, with D perhaps TRBD1 (6 bases). This CDR3 region has 13 residues. From germline, CDR1 is MGHDK and CDR2 SYGVNS. Trimming removed 3 bases from V and 3 bases from J, with 8 bases in between. Here the CDR3 DNA reads TGTGCCAGCAGTGACAGGGGCGACACTGAAGCTTTCTTT. Translating gives CASSDRGDTEAFF.

The rearrangement joins TRBV10-3 to TRBJ1-2, with unresolved D. Trimming stripped 3 bases from V and 4 bases from J, with 12 bases between. Per the germline V gene, CDR1 is ENHRY and CDR2 is SYGVKD. The CDR3 has 14 amino acids. The CDR3 DNA sequence: TGTGCCATCAGTGAACTAGCGGGATCCTATGGCTACACCTTC. Its translation: CAISELAGSYGYTF.

This clonotype was recorded at least ten times. The gene calls are TRBV7-9 and TRBJ2-7, with D perhaps TRBD1 (6 bases). The CDR3 covers 15 residues. Germline CDR1 SEHNR, CDR2 FQNEAQ (reference sequence). Trimming pared 5 bases from V and 1 base from J, leaving 15 bases between. The CDR3 DNA reads as TGTGCCAGCAGCCAGCGACAGGCCACTTCCTACGAGCAGTACTTC. Protein: CASSQRQATSYEQYF. Using reference TRBV7-9 and TRBJ2-7 for the parts outside the CDR3, the full variable domain is DTGVSQNPRHKITKRGQNVTFRCDPISEHNRLYWYRQTLGQGPEFLTYFQNEAQLEKSRLLSDRFSAERPKGSFSTLEIQRTEQGDSAMYLCASSQRQATSYEQYFGPGTRLTVT.

The V and J genes are TRBV2 and TRBJ2-7; 11 nucleotides match TRBD2. TRBJ2-1 explains the end of the DNA better; the J call may be wrong. CDR3 length equals 14 residues. Germline V gene data show CDR1 as SNHLY and CDR2 as FYNNEI. CDR3 in DNA: TGTGCCAGCAGCTATAGCGGGAGGGCCGATGAGCAGTTCTTC. It encodes CASSYSGRADEQFF.

This sequence joins TRBV7-9 and TRBJ2-3; TRBD2 agrees at 9 bases. Unmatched junction bases numbered 3, after V lost 3 bases and J lost 2 bases. CDR3 length equals 15 residues. Germline CDR1 is SEHNR and CDR2 is FQNEAQ (reference sequence). CDR3 sequence: CASSLRLAATDTQYF. Written as DNA, the CDR3 is TGTGCCAGCAGCTTGCGACTAGCGGCCACAGATACGCAGTATTTT.

Regarding this clonotype: One junction end disagrees with the germline gene, perhaps due to a read error. This rearrangement joins TRBV7-8 to TRBJ2-5, with D perhaps given as TRBD1 or TRBD2 (5 bases each). CDR3 length equals 16 residues. Germline V gene lookup returns CDR1 SGHVS and CDR2 FQNEAQ. DNA of the CDR3: TGTGCCAGCAGTTTAGGCCCGGGACGGCAACAAGAGACCCAGTACTTC. Its protein is CASSLGPGRQQETQYF.

J is TRBJ2-5 and V is TRBV15; the match to TRBD2 covers 10 bases. CDR3 length: 16 residues. CDR1 is LNHNV and CDR2 is YYDKDF in the germline V gene (reference sequence). V trimming: 3 bases; J trimming: 4 bases; junction bases outside the gene matches: 8. The CDR3 here is CATSRTAGGPGETQYF. CDR3 DNA: TGTGCCACCAGCAGGACAGCGGGGGGGCCAGGAGAGACCCAGTACTTC.

This clonotype was found once. This likely comes from a read error, as the CDR3 has no conserved phenylalanine or tryptophan at its end. It is unclear where the CDR3 begins or ends on the DNA, so no DNA is shown, and the CDR3 is as TCRdb lists it. The chain is built from TRBV7-9 and TRBJ2-5; the D call in the table, TRBD2, was not verified against the DNA. The CDR3 spans 9 amino acids, including both terminal residues. CDR1 and CDR2 (germline): SEHNR, FQNEAQ (reference sequence). Here the CDR3 reads CASSSLRTS.

The genes are TRBV29-1 and TRBJ2-1; D is perhaps TRBD2 (5 bases). V was clipped by 4 bases and J by 7 bases, with 14 bases between them. The CDR3 loop spans 13 amino acids. Germline V lookup: CDR1 SQVTM, CDR2 ANQGSEA. Written as DNA, the CDR3 is TGCAGCGTTGTAAGAGGGAGAGGGAATGAGCAGTTCTTC. Translated: CSVVRGRGNEQFF.

This clonotype was counted at least ten times. This rearrangement joins TRBV25-1 to TRBJ1-5; D perhaps matches TRBD1 (6 bases). The CDR3 extends over 13 amino acids. Germline V gives CDR1 MGHDK, CDR2 SYGVNS. V lost 3 bases to trimming and J lost 9 bases, with 12 bases between them. CDR3 loop: CASSEVRGWPQHF. CDR3 coding DNA: TGTGCCAGCAGTGAGGTCAGGGGTTGGCCCCAGCATTTT. Supplemented by reference TRBV25-1 and TRBJ1-5, the full variable domain reads EADIYQTPRYLVIGTGKKITLECSQTMGHDKMYWYQQDPGMELHLIHYSYGVNSTEKGDLSSESTVSRIRTEHFPLTLESARPSHTSQYLCASSEVRGWPQHFGDGTRLSIL.

This clonotype occurred once. J is TRBJ2-7 and V is TRBV5-5; a possible D gene is TRBD1 (7 bases). In germline, CDR1 is SGHKS, CDR2 YYEKEE (reference sequence). The CDR3 consists of 15 residues. V dropped 3 bases and J dropped 4 bases, with 17 bases sitting between them. In nucleotides, the CDR3 is TGTGCCAGCAGCTCAGCTCGGGGGACAGTTTACGAGCAGTACTTC. Protein: CASSSARGTVYEQYF.

This clonotype has at least ten counts. V and J are TRBV12-3 or TRBV12-4 and TRBJ2-7; 11 bases agree with TRBD2. This CDR3 is built from 14 residues. V lost 5 bases to trimming and J lost 5 bases; unmatched junction nucleotides: 5. This CDR3 is CASSATSGSDEQYF. CDR3 in DNA: TGTGCCAGCAGTGCTACTAGCGGGAGTGACGAGCAGTACTTC.

The table lists this clonotype with many counts. The J gene is TRBJ1-2, the V gene TRBV2, with 7 bases lining up with TRBD1. V shed 8 bases and J 2 bases; nucleotides not matched to a gene: 5. The CDR3 loop spans 13 amino acids. In germline, CDR1 is SNHLY, CDR2 FYNNEI. As DNA, the CDR3 is TGTGCCAGCTTATTGACAGGGAACTATGGCTACACCTTC. Protein product: CASLLTGNYGYTF.

This clonotype was counted at least ten times. The V call is TRBV14, the J call TRBJ1-3; D gene uncertain. V dropped 1 base and J dropped 2 bases, with 9 bases sitting between them. The CDR3 runs 15 residues. Looked up from germline, CDR1 is SGHDN and CDR2 is FVKESK. CDR3 amino acids: CASSQGSRTGNTIYF. CDR3 DNA sequence: TGTGCCAGCAGCCAAGGATCGCGGACTGGAAACACCATATATTTT.

The chain employs TRBV25-1 and TRBJ1-2, with 8 nucleotides matching TRBD1. The CDR3 totals 17 residues. J gave up 3 bases and V 5 bases, and 14 bases lay outside the gene matches. Germline lookup yields CDR1 MGHDK and CDR2 SYGVNS. In nucleotides, the CDR3 is TGTGCCAGCAGTTTTTTCGTTTCCGCAGGGGGCGACTATGGCTACACCTTC. It codes for CASSFFVSAGGDYGYTF.

The V and J genes are TRBV2 and TRBJ1-4; 7 bases align to TRBD1. V gave up 7 bases and J gave up 5 bases; unmatched junction bases: 7. CDR3 length: 14 amino acids. The V gene's germline CDR1 is SNHLY and CDR2 FYNNEI. CDR3 sequence (DNA): TGTGCCAGCAAGCCCGGGACAGCGAATGAAAAACTGTTTTTT. Translating it yields CASKPGTANEKLFF.

The table lists this clonotype with many counts. The chain has TRBV6-7 and TRBJ1-2; D might be TRBD1 (5 bases). TRBV6-7 qualifies as an ORF whose function is uncertain. The CDR3 loop spans 14 amino acids. With 3 bases removed from V and 5 bases from J, the gap between germline ends came to 13 bases. This chain's CDR3 is CASSYDSPGYGYTF. CDR3 bases: TGTGCCAGCAGTTATGATAGTCCAGGGTATGGCTACACCTTC.

This clonotype was recorded many times. The V call is TRBV19, the J call TRBJ1-1; perhaps TRBD1 as D (6 bases). Germline CDR1 reads LNHDA; CDR2 reads SQIVND (reference sequence). The CDR3 has 14 residues. The V end lost 4 bases, the J end lost 7 bases, and 16 bases lay between the germline ends. This CDR3 is CASSTSQGWDEAFF. The CDR3 coding sequence is TGTGCCAGTAGTACCTCACAGGGCTGGGATGAAGCTTTCTTT. Full variable domain (rest looked up from reference TRBV19 and TRBJ1-1): DGGITQSPKYLFRKEGQNVTLSCEQNLNHDAMYWYRQDPGQGLRLIYYSQIVNDFQKGDIAEGYSVSREKKESFPLTVTSAQKNPTAFYLCASSTSQGWDEAFFGQGTRLTVV.

Concerning this clonotype itself: This could be a read error, since a much larger clone is one nucleotide away. The CDR3, as DNA: TGCAGTGCTAGCCAAGTGGAGGGCTACACCTTC. Protein sequence: CSASQVEGYTF. V is TRBV20-1 and J is TRBJ1-2; D is uncertain. The germline V and J ends were trimmed by 3 bases and 8 bases, with 10 bases remaining between them. Germline values: CDR1 DFQATT, CDR2 SNEGSKA (reference sequence). This CDR3 is 11 amino acids long.

This chain links TRBV5-1 with TRBJ2-2, with TRBD2 as a possible D gene (5 bases). This CDR3 is 16 amino acids long. Germline V gene data show CDR1 as SGHRS and CDR2 as YFSETQ. V was shortened by 7 bases and J by 1 base, with 17 bases between the two germline ends. The CDR3 DNA is TGCGCCAGCCGCCGAGGGCCAGCGGAGAACACCGGGGAGCTGTTTTTT. Protein sequence: CASRRGPAENTGELFF. Drawing the rest from reference TRBV5-1 and TRBJ2-2, the complete variable domain is KAGVTQTPRYLIKTRGQQVTLSCSPISGHRSVSWYQQTPGQGLQFLFEYFSETQRNKGNFPGRFSGRQFSNSRSEMNVSTLELGDSALYLCASRRGPAENTGELFFGEGSRLTVL.

This clonotype showed up many times. This sequence joins TRBV5-6 and TRBJ2-7; TRBD1 matches 9 bases. The CDR3 length is 15 residues. Per germline, CDR1 SGHDT and CDR2 YYEEEE. V lost 4 bases to trimming and J lost 5 bases; unmatched junction nucleotides: 10. CDR3 region: CASSPTGTGSHEQYF. CDR3 bases: TGTGCCAGCAGCCCCACCGGGACAGGGTCCCACGAGCAGTACTTC.

This clonotype was observed a single time. The gene calls are TRBV9 and TRBJ2-7; TRBD2 matches at 9 bases. CDR1 and CDR2 from the germline V gene are SGDLS and YYNGEE. V shed 4 bases, J shed 2 bases, and the junction held 4 bases outside the gene matches. The CDR3 totals 14 residues. This CDR3 is CASSLRGGAYEQYF. CDR3 coding DNA: TGTGCCAGCAGCTTGCGGGGGGGGGCCTACGAGCAGTACTTC.

V gene TRBV20-1 combines with J gene TRBJ2-3; 7 bases map to TRBD2. V was clipped by 2 bases and J by 0 bases; unmatched bases: 5. The length of the CDR3 is 15 residues. Germline V gives CDR1 DFQATT, CDR2 SNEGSKA (reference sequence). CDR3 in DNA: TGCAGTGCTAGACATCCAGCGGGAAGCACAGATACGCAGTATTTT. Its translation: CSARHPAGSTDTQYF.